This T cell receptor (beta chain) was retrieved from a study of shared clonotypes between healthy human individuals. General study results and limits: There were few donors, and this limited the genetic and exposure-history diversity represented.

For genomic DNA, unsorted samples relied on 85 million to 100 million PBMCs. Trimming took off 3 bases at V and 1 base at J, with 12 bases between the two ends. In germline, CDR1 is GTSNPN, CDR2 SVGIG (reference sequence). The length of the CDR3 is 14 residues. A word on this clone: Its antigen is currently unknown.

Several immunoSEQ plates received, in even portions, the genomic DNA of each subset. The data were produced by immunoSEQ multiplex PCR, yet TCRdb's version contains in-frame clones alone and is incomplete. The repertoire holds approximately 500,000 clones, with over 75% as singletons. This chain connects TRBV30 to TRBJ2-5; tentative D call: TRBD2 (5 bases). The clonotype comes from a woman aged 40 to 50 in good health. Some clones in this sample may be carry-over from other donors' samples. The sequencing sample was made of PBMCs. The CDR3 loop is CAWRGSGSQETQYF. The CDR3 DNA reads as TGTGCCTGGAGGGGCTCGGGGAGCCAAGAGACCCAGTACTTC.